Given below is one T cell receptor (beta chain) in context. This CDR3 is also generated by other DNA sequences in the sample. Data came from immunoSEQ multiplex PCR; TCRdb stores just in-frame clones and leaves some out. The table shows 100,000 to 150,000 clones, with about nine tenths occurring only once. The sample is drawn from a study of T cell responses to AZD1222 COVID-19 vaccine. Study overall: Second doses that came at about 4 or about 12 weeks were put together.

The CDR3 loop spans 14 amino acids. The V and J ends lost 3 bases and 1 base respectively, with 7 bases between them. Germline loops: CDR1 SGHRS, CDR2 YFSETQ. Source: peripheral blood, taken on day 0 of AZD1222 vaccination. The clonotype comes from an adult in good health. This rearrangement joins TRBV5-1 to TRBJ2-2; no reliable D call. The CDR3 spells CASSSVGNTGELFF. DNA for the CDR3: TGCGCCAGCAGCTCGGTGGGGAACACCGGGGAGCTGTTTTTT.